The rows below give T cell receptor beta chains drawn from one sample of a study of T cell responses to AZD1222 COVID-19 vaccine. Repertoires were generated with immunoSEQ multiplex PCR, while TCRdb's copy carries only in-frame clones and drops some. The repertoire holds some 190,000 clones, with 85% to 90% as singletons. Specimen: peripheral blood, collected on day 0 of AZD1222 vaccination. The receptor source for this set is an adult in good health. The CDR3 runs from the conserved cysteine through the conserved F or W. The D gene is left open where the match is weak. Only part of the rows carry a size: once, few, many, or a class if the clone is expanded.

D gene	V gene	clone size	J gene	CDR3 length	CDR3 protein	CDR3 DNA
-	TRBV2	-	TRBJ1-4	17	CASSRTRHVDLNEKLFF	TGTGCCAGCAGTAGAACCAGACATGTCGACCTGAATGAAAAACTGTTTTTT
-	TRBV18	-	TRBJ1-4	20	CASSPTALGSTLPTNEKLFF	TGTGCCAGCTCACCTACAGCCTTGGGGTCCACCCTACCAACTAATGAAAAACTGTTTTTT
-	TRBV6-1	-	TRBJ1-2	14	CASSEGHRVYGYTF	TGTGCCAGCAGTGAGGGCCACCGGGTCTATGGCTACACCTTC
-	TRBV7-2	-	TRBJ1-5	12	CASSLDTQPQHF	TGTGCCAGCAGCTTAGACACGCAGCCCCAGCATTTT
-	TRBV5-1	-	TRBJ2-3	16	CASSYTGLSPTDTQYF	TGCGCCAGCAGTTATACAGGGCTCTCTCCCACAGATACGCAGTATTTT
-	TRBV12-3/TRBV12-4	-	TRBJ2-1	13	CASSQPQRSEQFF	TGTGCCAGCAGCCAACCGCAACGAAGTGAGCAGTTCTTC
TRBD1	TRBV7-2	-	TRBJ1-5	15	CASSLVGTGNQPQHF	TGTGCCAGCAGCTTAGTGGGGACAGGAAATCAGCCCCAGCATTTT
-	TRBV15	-	TRBJ1-2	14	CATRIQGRESGYTF	TGTGCCACCAGGATACAGGGAAGGGAGAGTGGCTACACCTTC
TRBD1	TRBV12-3/TRBV12-4	-	TRBJ1-1	13	CASRGQMNTEAFF	TGTGCCAGCAGGGGACAGATGAACACTGAAGCTTTCTTT
-	TRBV3-1/TRBV3-2	-	TRBJ2-7	12	CASSQDPYEQYF	TGTGCCAGCAGCCAAGATCCCTACGAGCAGTACTTC
TRBD2	TRBV5-4	-	TRBJ2-3	14	CASSVAGRPDTQYF	TGTGCCAGCAGCGTAGCGGGGCGCCCGGATACGCAGTATTTT
-	TRBV5-6	-	TRBJ1-6	15	CASGQGNAYNSPLHF	TGTGCATCTGGGCAGGGGAACGCCTATAATTCACCCCTCCACTTT
TRBD1	TRBV11-2	-	TRBJ2-7	13	CASSRDRAYEQYF	TGTGCCAGCAGCCGGGACAGGGCTTACGAGCAGTACTTC
TRBD2	TRBV30	once	TRBJ2-7	13	CAWREGSSYEQYF	TGTGCCTGGCGGGAGGGCAGCTCCTACGAGCAGTACTTC
-	TRBV6-2/TRBV6-3	-	TRBJ1-1	13	CASSYTDVTEAFF	TGTGCCAGCAGTTACACCGATGTTACTGAAGCTTTCTTT
-	TRBV3-1/TRBV3-2	-	TRBJ2-1	16	CASSQFRGGSYNEQFF	TGTGCCAGCAGCCAGTTTCGGGGAGGCTCCTACAATGAGCAGTTCTTC
TRBD1	TRBV28	-	TRBJ1-6	16	CASRTGQGAKNSPLHF	TGTGCCAGCAGAACTGGACAGGGGGCCAAAAATTCACCCCTCCACTTT
-	TRBV4-3	-	TRBJ1-5	14	CASSQDGGDQPQHF	TGCGCCAGCAGCCAAGATGGCGGAGATCAGCCCCAGCATTTT
-	TRBV5-1	-	TRBJ1-1	17	CASSLRRVEGWDTEAFF	TGCGCCAGCAGCTTAAGGAGAGTCGAAGGTTGGGACACTGAAGCTTTCTTT
-	TRBV6-5	-	TRBJ1-2	14	CAIKQGSDLYGYTF	TGTGCCATCAAACAGGGTAGTGACCTTTATGGCTACACCTTC
-	TRBV4-2	-	TRBJ1-3	14	CASSQGVPGNTIYF	TGTGCCAGCAGCCAAGGGGTCCCTGGAAACACCATATATTTT
-	TRBV7-6	once	TRBJ2-7	11	CASSASYEQYF	TGTGCCAGCAGCGCCTCCTACGAGCAGTACTTC
TRBD1	TRBV6-6	-	TRBJ1-4	13	CAAGGTGSEKLFF	TGTGCCGCGGGTGGGACAGGGAGTGAAAAACTGTTTTTT
-	TRBV3-1/TRBV3-2	once	TRBJ1-1	14	CASSQGGLKSEAFF	TGTGCCAGCAGCCAAGGGGGTCTGAAGTCTGAAGCTTTCTTT
-	TRBV6-2/TRBV6-3	-	TRBJ1-2	12	CASSYEPARYTF	TGTGCCAGCAGTTACGAGCCAGCGCGCTACACCTTC
-	TRBV4-3	-	TRBJ1-6	12	CASSQMNSPLHF	TGCGCCAGCAGCCAGATGAATTCACCCCTCCACTTT
-	TRBV10-3	-	TRBJ1-6	15	CAISEFEAGSSPLHF	TGTGCCATCAGTGAATTCGAGGCAGGGAGCTCACCCCTCCACTTT
-	TRBV3-1/TRBV3-2	-	TRBJ2-5	12	CASSPPGETQYF	TGTGCCAGCAGCCCCCCCGGGGAGACCCAGTACTTC
-	TRBV5-4	-	TRBJ2-3	11	CASSRQDTQYF	TGTGCCAGCAGCAGACAAGATACGCAGTATTTT
TRBD1	TRBV7-9	-	TRBJ2-7	14	CASSSGTGAYEQYF	TGTGCCAGCAGCTCCGGGACAGGCGCCTACGAGCAGTACTTC
-	TRBV7-2	-	TRBJ2-3	16	CASSLVSGTSTDTQYF	TGTGCCAGCAGCTTAGTTTCGGGGACTAGCACAGATACGCAGTATTTT
TRBD1	TRBV2	-	TRBJ1-1	17	CASSNPEDRGMNTEAFF	TGTGCCAGCAGTAACCCCGAGGACAGGGGCATGAACACTGAAGCTTTCTTT
TRBD2	TRBV11-2	-	TRBJ2-7	14	CASSLGAGAYEQYF	TGTGCCAGCAGCTTAGGGGCGGGGGCCTACGAGCAGTACTTC
-	TRBV18	-	TRBJ1-1	14	CASSPKGGNTEAFF	TGTGCCAGCTCACCAAAGGGGGGGAACACTGAAGCTTTCTTT
-	TRBV4-1	-	TRBJ1-3	15	CASSPQVRGGDTIYF	TGCGCCAGCAGCCCCCAGGTGCGGGGCGGGGACACCATATATTTT
-	TRBV5-1	-	TRBJ1-2	15	CASSLEAEYNYGYTF	TGCGCCAGCAGCTTGGAAGCCGAGTATAACTATGGCTACACCTTC
TRBD2	TRBV28	-	TRBJ2-3	23	CASSWDGFGPRLEAGGRVDTQYF	TGTGCCAGCAGTTGGGATGGGTTTGGGCCCCGACTTGAAGCGGGGGGGCGCGTCGATACGCAGTATTTT
TRBD2	TRBV6-5	-	TRBJ2-3	14	CASRWTSLTDTQYF	TGTGCCAGCAGATGGACTAGTTTGACAGATACGCAGTATTTT